This TCR beta chain derives from a study of type 1 regulatory T cells. As for the study in general: T-allo10 is a Tr1-enriched, alloantigen-specific CD4 T cell product made in vitro.

The ends were cut back, 0 bases at V and 3 bases at J, with 6 bases in the middle. This CDR3 is 14 amino acids long. Germline CDR1 and CDR2: KGHSH and LQKENI. TCRdb ran MiXCR on the reads and lists one entry per CDR3 protein. The sample includes 80,000 to 100,000 distinct CDR3 sequences, around a third seen only once; the top ten take around 2.3%. The receptor comes from a human donor in good health. V gene TRBV18 combines with J gene TRBJ2-1; D is unclear. The specimen was CD4+ T cells, either the whole sample or a sorted fraction (not recorded which). This CDR3 reads CASSPPVIYNEQFF. Written as DNA, the CDR3 is TGTGCCAGCTCACCACCGGTAATCTACAATGAGCAGTTCTTC.